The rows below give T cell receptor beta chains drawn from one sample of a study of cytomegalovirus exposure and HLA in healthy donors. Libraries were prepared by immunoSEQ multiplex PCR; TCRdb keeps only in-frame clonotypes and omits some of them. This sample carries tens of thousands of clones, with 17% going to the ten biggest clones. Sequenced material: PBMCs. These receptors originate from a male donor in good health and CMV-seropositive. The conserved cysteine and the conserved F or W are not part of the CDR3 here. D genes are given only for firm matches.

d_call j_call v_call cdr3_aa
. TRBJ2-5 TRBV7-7 ASSLMAPETQY
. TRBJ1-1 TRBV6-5 ASLPSLNTEAF
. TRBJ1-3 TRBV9 ASSVAPWTIGNTIY
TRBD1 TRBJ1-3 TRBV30 AWSAGQVNTIY
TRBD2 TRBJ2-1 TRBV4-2 ASSPGLAGRAQF
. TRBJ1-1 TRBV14 ASSQYQVEAF
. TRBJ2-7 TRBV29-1 SVAEQESSYEQY
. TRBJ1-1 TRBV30 AWSPPGWRDTEAF
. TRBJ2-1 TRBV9 ASSVTSTNEQF
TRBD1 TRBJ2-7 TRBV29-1 SVVGRQGLNYEQY
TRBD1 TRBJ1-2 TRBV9 ASSAFSQGTYGYT
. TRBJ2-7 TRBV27 ASSLRRGPAYEQY
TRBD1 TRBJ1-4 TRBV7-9 ASRLGQDNEKLF
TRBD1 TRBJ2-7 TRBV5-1 ASSYQTGSYEQY
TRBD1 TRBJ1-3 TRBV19 ASSGTGTFSGNTIY
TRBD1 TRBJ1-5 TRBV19 ASINPGQGTHQPQH
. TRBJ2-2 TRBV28 ASSLTLDHTGELF
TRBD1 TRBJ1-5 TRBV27 ASSLAGGNQPQH
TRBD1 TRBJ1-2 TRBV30 AWRDRDRGRGYT
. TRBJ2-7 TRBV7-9 ASSLPLRGEQY
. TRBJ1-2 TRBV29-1 SVEGRDYGYT
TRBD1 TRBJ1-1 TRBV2 ASSVTGGDTEAF
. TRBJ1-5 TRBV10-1 ASSESKPRRQPQH
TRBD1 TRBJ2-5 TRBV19 ASGQGPETQY
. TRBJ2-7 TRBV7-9 ASSLSPPGTYYEQY
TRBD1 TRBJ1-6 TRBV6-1 ASSEVSGTGNSPLH
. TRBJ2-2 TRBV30 AWSVQAAGELF
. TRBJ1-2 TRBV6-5 ASSYSRRNYGYT
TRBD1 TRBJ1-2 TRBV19 ATLRTGYGYT
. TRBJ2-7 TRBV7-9 ASSPQTVREQY
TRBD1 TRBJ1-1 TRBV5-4 ASSIGAGGNTEAF
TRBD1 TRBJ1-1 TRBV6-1 ASSSQGGTEAF
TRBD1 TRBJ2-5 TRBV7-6 ASSSGQGLETQY
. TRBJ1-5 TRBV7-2 ASSLVSGGEQPQH
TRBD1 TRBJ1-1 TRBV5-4 ASTRTGLNTEAF
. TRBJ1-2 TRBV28 ASSLQVSRPDGYT
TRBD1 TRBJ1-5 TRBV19 ASRGGGEFYSNQPQH